Included here is one T cell receptor (beta chain) sequence, with context. What it recognizes is unknown. This entry is derived from a study of beta chain features in type 1 diabetes. Regarding the study as a whole: Patients showed naive, central memory and Treg TCRB repertoires that appeared more similar than those of healthy donors. There was a moderate but significant shortening of TCRB CDR3s in all four CD4+ subsets of Type 1 diabetes patients. Cells with high TCR expression could be over-represented by cDNA sequencing.

CD4+ naive, central memory, regulatory and stem cell-like memory subsets were isolated by sorting on CD45RO/CCR7/CD25/CD127/CD95/CD27. Germline V gene lookup returns CDR1 PRHDT and CDR2 FYEKMQ (reference sequence). The CDR3 length is 15 residues. With 4 bases clipped from V and 5 bases from J, the junction kept 10 bases outside the gene matches. The sequenced template was cDNA made from the entire isolated RNA. The assay was immunoSEQ multiplex PCR, and TCRdb's table has in-frame clones only and misses some. The data contain 150,000 to 200,000 clones, roughly 63% of them singletons. The gene calls are TRBV13 and TRBJ1-1, with 7 positions matching TRBD1. The sequence derives from a young man with type 1 diabetes. Sequenced sample: naive CD4+ T cells from blood. The CDR3 DNA is TGTGCCAGCAGCTCCTCTGGAGGGGGCAGGACTGAAGCTTTCTTT. Its protein product is CASSSSGGGRTEAFF.